A single sample gave rise to the 12 T cell receptor beta chains below, sequenced in a study of cytotoxic CD8 clonotypes in ibrutinib-treated CLL. TCRdb's table, derived via immunoSEQ multiplex PCR, lists solely in-frame clones and lacks some. Of about 72,000 clones listed, approximately 80% are singletons. The sample here was PBMCs, taken at disease progression, from a patient treated with ibrutinib. All receptors derive from a human donor with chronic lymphocytic leukemia.

The V and J genes are TRBV19 and TRBJ1-5, with TRBD1 as a possible D gene (6 bases). The CDR3 consists of 17 residues. The germline V and J ends were trimmed by 8 bases and 1 base, with 21 bases remaining between them. The germline V gene encodes CDR1 LNHDA and CDR2 SQIVND (reference sequence). The CDR3 region is CASCLYPSGQSNQPQHF. The CDR3 DNA is TGTGCCAGTTGTCTTTACCCCTCGGGACAAAGCAATCAGCCCCAGCATTTT.

V is TRBV9 and J is TRBJ2-1, with D maybe TRBD2 (5 bases). The V end was cut by 0 bases, the J end by 2 bases, with 6 bases between. The length of the CDR3 is 14 residues. Germline V gene data show CDR1 as SGDLS and CDR2 as YYNGEE. Here the CDR3 DNA reads TGTGCCAGCAGCGTAGGAGGGACCTACAATGAGCAGTTCTTC. It specifies CASSVGGTYNEQFF.

V gene TRBV10-2 combines with J gene TRBJ2-3; TRBD1 agrees at 9 bases. This CDR3 has 13 residues. The junction had 1 base not matched to a gene; V was cut back by 8 bases and J by 1 base. CDR1 is WSHSY, CDR2 SAAADI, per germline. The CDR3 sequence is CASRTGGTDTQYF. The CDR3 DNA reads as TGCGCCAGCCGGACAGGGGGCACAGATACGCAGTATTTT.

This clone was recorded only once. This chain connects TRBV7-2 to TRBJ1-2; D call uncertain. The V end was cut by 5 bases, the J end by 4 bases, with 17 bases between. The germline V gene has CDR1 SGHTA and CDR2 FQGNSA. The CDR3 runs 15 residues. CDR3 loop: CASSRRTIGGYGYTF. CDR3 in DNA: TGTGCCAGCAGCCGACGGACTATTGGCGGCTATGGCTACACCTTC.

The chain employs TRBV5-4 and TRBJ2-7; the D gene is possibly TRBD1 (6 bases). This CDR3 spans 12 amino acids. The V end lost 4 bases, the J end lost 2 bases, and 7 bases lay between the germline ends. The germline V gene encodes CDR1 SGHNT and CDR2 YYREEE (reference sequence). For the CDR3, the DNA is TGTGCCAGCAGCCGGGACACCTACGAGCAGTACTTC. This codes for CASSRDTYEQYF.

This chain links TRBV5-1 with TRBJ2-1; 11 bases match TRBD2. The CDR3 is 13 residues long. V lost 4 bases to trimming and J lost 11 bases; unmatched junction nucleotides: 5. Germline loops: CDR1 SGHRS, CDR2 YFSETQ. As DNA, the CDR3 is TGCGCCAGCAGCAGGACTAGCGGGCCCCAGCAGTTCTTC. Its protein is CASSRTSGPQQFF.

The gene calls are TRBV5-4 and TRBJ1-4, with 8 bases that match TRBD1. The germline V gene encodes CDR1 SGHNT and CDR2 YYREEE (reference sequence). Trimming took 3 bases from V and 6 from J; bases not matched to a gene: 7. There are 15 residues in the CDR3. CDR3 coding DNA: TGTGCCAGCAGCTGGACAGGGCGAAATGATGAAAAACTGTTTTTT. This sequence encodes CASSWTGRNDEKLFF.

The chain joins TRBV2 to TRBJ2-1; 10 nucleotides agree with TRBD2. The trim removed 6 bases at V and 7 bases at J, leaving 9 bases unmatched. The CDR3 is 15 residues long. Germline loops: CDR1 SNHLY, CDR2 FYNNEI. The CDR3 spells CASRDLAGVSNEQFF. For the CDR3, the DNA is TGTGCCAGCAGGGACCTAGCGGGGGTGTCTAATGAGCAGTTCTTC.

By its share, this clone is medium-sized. The chain is built from TRBV2 and TRBJ1-1; D is ambiguous. CDR1 is SNHLY, CDR2 FYNNEI, per germline. V gave up 5 bases and J gave up 4 bases, with 11 bases separating them. The CDR3 covers 13 residues. The CDR3 bases are TGTGCCAGCAGTCGGGGAGAGGCCACTGAAGCTTTCTTT. As protein: CASSRGEATEAFF. The full variable domain, rest sourced from reference TRBV2 and TRBJ1-1, is EPEVTQTPSHQVTQMGQEVILRCVPISNHLYFYWYRQILGQKVEFLVSFYNNEISEKSEIFDDQFSVERPDGSNFTLKIRSTKLEDSAMYFCASSRGEATEAFFGQGTRLTVV.

The chain uses TRBV5-1 and TRBJ1-1; no clear D. Trimming took 0 bases from V and 1 from J, leaving 4 bases between them. This CDR3 is 13 amino acids long. Per germline, CDR1 SGHRS and CDR2 YFSETQ. CDR3 sequence (DNA): TGCGCCAGCAGCTTGGCACAGAACACTGAAGCTTTCTTT. This translates into CASSLAQNTEAFF.

Written as DNA, the CDR3 is TGTGCCAGCAGCTTGGCCTATAGCGGGGAGTACGAGCAGTACTTC. Amino acid sequence: CASSLAYSGEYEQYF. The chain is built from TRBV5-6 and TRBJ2-7; TRBD2 agrees at 8 bases. The germline CDR1 and CDR2 sequences are SGHDT and YYEEEE. The CDR3 has 15 residues. V shed 0 bases and J 4 bases; nucleotides not matched to a gene: 6.

J is TRBJ2-7 and V is TRBV5-1; D call uncertain. CDR1 is SGHRS, CDR2 YFSETQ, per germline. V was clipped by 4 bases and J by 12 bases, with 14 bases between them. CDR3 length: 11 residues. The CDR3 is CASSPGGRRYF. CDR3 DNA sequence: TGCGCCAGCAGCCCGGGTGGGCGCCGGTACTTC.